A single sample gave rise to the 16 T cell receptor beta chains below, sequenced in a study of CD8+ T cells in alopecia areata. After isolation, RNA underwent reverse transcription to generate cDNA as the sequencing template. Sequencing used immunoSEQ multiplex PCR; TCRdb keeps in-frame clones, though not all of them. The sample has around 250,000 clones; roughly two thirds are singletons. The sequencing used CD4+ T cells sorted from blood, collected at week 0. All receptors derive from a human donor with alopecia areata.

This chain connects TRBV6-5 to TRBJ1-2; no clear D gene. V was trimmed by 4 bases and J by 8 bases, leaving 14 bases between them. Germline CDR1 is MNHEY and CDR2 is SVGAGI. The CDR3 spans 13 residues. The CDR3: CASSLRGFEGYTF. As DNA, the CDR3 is TGTGCCAGCAGTTTGCGGGGATTCGAGGGCTACACCTTC.

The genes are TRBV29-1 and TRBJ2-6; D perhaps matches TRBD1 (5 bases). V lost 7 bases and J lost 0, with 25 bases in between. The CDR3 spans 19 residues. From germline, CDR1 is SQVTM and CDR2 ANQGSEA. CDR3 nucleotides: TGCAGCGCCTTGGGGTCCGTAGGGGCAGGAACCTCTGGGGCCAACGTCCTGACTTTC. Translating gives CSALGSVGAGTSGANVLTF.

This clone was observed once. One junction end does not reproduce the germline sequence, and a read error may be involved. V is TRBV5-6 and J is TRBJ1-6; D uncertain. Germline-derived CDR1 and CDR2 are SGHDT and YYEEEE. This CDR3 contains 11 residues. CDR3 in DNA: TGTGCCAGCAGCAATAATTCACCCTTCCACTTT. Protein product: CASSNNSPFHF.

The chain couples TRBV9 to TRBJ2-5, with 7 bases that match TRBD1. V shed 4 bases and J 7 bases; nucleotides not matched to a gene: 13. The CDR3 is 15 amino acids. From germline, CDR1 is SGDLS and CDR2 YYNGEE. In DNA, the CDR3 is TGTGCCAGCAGCCCCCGATCGACAGGGCGGGCGACCCAGTACTTC. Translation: CASSPRSTGRATQYF.

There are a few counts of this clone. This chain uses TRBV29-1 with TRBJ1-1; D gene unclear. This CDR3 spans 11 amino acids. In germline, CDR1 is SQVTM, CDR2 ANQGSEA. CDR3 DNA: TGCAGTGTCGGTTATCACACTGAAGCTTTCTTT. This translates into CSVGYHTEAFF.

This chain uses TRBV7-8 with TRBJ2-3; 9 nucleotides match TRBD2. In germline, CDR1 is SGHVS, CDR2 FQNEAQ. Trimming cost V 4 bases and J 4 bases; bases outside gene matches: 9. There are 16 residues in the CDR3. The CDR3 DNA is TGTGCCAGCAGCTCCCGAAGCGGGGGGCTACCAGATACGCAGTATTTT. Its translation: CASSSRSGGLPDTQYF.

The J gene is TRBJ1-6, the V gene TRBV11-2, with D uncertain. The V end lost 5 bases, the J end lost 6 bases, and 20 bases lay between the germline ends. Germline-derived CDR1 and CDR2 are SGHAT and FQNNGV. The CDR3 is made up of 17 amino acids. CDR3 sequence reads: CASSPGRGFGSNSPLHF. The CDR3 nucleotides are TGTGCCAGCAGCCCCGGGCGGGGTTTTGGTTCTAATTCACCCCTCCACTTT.

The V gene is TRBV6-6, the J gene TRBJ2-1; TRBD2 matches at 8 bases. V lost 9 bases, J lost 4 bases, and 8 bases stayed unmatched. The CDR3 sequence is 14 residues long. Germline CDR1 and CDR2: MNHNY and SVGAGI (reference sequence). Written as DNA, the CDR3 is TGTGCCAGTTCTCACGGGGGGGAATACAATGAGCAGTTCTTC. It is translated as CASSHGGEYNEQFF.

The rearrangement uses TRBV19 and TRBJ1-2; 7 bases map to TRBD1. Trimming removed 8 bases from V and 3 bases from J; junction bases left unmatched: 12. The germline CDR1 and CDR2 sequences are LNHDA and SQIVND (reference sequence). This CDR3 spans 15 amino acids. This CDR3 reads CASFSLFQGDYGYTF. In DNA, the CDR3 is TGTGCCAGTTTCTCCCTCTTCCAGGGGGACTATGGCTACACCTTC.

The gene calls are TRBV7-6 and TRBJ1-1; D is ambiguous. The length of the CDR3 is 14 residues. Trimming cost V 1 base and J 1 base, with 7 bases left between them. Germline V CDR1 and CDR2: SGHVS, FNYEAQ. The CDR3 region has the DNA TGTGCCAGCAGCTTAGATCCAGCGAACACTGAAGCTTTCTTT. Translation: CASSLDPANTEAFF.

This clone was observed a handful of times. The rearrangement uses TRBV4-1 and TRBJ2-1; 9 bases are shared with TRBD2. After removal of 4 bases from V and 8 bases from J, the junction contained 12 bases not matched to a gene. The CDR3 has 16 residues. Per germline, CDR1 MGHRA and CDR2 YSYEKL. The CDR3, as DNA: TGCGCCAGCAGCCTCAGGGGAGCTAGCGGGGAGGATGAGCAGTTCTTC. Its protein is CASSLRGASGEDEQFF.

The CDR3 reads CASSPRDRDVVYGYTF. DNA of the CDR3: TGTGCCAGCAGCCCCCGGGACAGGGATGTTGTCTATGGCTACACCTTC. The gene calls are TRBV9 and TRBJ1-2, with 9 bases aligning to TRBD1. There are 16 residues in the CDR3. Losses at the gene ends were 4 bases for V and 4 bases for J; bases not matched to a gene: 11. Germline V gives CDR1 SGDLS, CDR2 YYNGEE. Full variable domain (missing parts from reference TRBV9 and TRBJ1-2): DSGVTQTPKHLITATGQRVTLRCSPRSGDLSVYWYQQSLDQGLQFLIQYYNGEERAKGNILERFSAQQFPDLHSELNLSSLELGDSALYFCASSPRDRDVVYGYTFGSGTRLTVV.

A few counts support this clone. CDR3 bases: TGCAGCGTTGGACAGGGTACCCATGGCTACACCTTC. As protein: CSVGQGTHGYTF. The rearrangement uses TRBV29-1 and TRBJ1-2; TRBD1 aligns across 7 bases. CDR3 length: 12 amino acids. Germline CDR1 reads SQVTM; CDR2 reads ANQGSEA. The V segment lost 4 bases and the J segment 6 bases; nucleotides outside the gene matches: 5.

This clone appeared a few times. CDR3 protein: CASRVAGGLTDTQYF. CDR3 bases: TGTGCCAGCAGGGTAGCGGGGGGCCTCACAGATACGCAGTATTTT. This chain joins TRBV6-1 and TRBJ2-3; the match to TRBD2 covers 10 bases. The germline CDR1 and CDR2 sequences are MNHNS and SASEGT. CDR3 size: 15 residues. Unmatched junction bases numbered 5, after V lost 6 bases and J lost 2 bases.

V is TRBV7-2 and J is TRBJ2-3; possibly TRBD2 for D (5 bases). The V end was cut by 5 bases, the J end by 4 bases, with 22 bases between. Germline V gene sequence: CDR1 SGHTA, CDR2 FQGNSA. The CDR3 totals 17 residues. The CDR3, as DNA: TGTGCCAGCAGCCCCCATGCCCTAGCTCTGGTTGCAGATACGCAGTATTTT. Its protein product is CASSPHALALVADTQYF.

The CDR3 spells CASGFSGADTQYF. As DNA, the CDR3 is TGTGCTAGTGGTTTTTCTGGAGCAGATACGCAGTATTTT. The gene calls are TRBV12-5 and TRBJ2-3; D not resolved. V was trimmed by 3 bases and J by 4 bases, leaving 8 bases between them. Germline V CDR1 and CDR2: LGHNT, FRNRAP. This CDR3 has 13 amino acids.